The 10 T cell receptor beta chains listed next were all sequenced from one sample in a study of blood T cell repertoires in COVID-19. This table comes from immunoSEQ multiplex PCR, and its TCRdb copy is limited to in-frame clones, with some not included. Altogether 15,000 to 20,000 clones are present, 80% to 90% being singletons, with the ten largest covering approximately 7.5%. Sequenced input: peripheral blood. These TCRs come from a woman in her sixties or seventies with active COVID-19.

The chain links TRBV3-1 (or the pseudogene TRBV3-2) to TRBJ1-2; D call uncertain. The germline V gene encodes CDR1 LGHDT and CDR2 YNNKEL (reference sequence). The CDR3 runs 14 residues. The V end was cut by 4 bases, the J end by 2 bases, with 11 bases between. The CDR3: CASSLTHTNYGYTF. The CDR3 bases are TGTGCCAGCAGCCTGACACACACGAACTATGGCTACACCTTC.

This sequence joins TRBV10-3 and TRBJ2-3; 9 bases are a match to TRBD2. V shed 11 bases, J shed 7 bases, and the junction held 13 bases outside the gene matches. This CDR3 spans 14 amino acids. Per germline, CDR1 ENHRY and CDR2 SYGVKD. The CDR3 here is CASRGAGGLNTQYF. DNA for the CDR3: TGTGCCTCCAGGGGAGCGGGGGGCCTGAATACGCAGTATTTT.

The rearrangement uses TRBV5-1 and TRBJ2-3; no reliable D call. Trimming cost V 4 bases and J 0 bases, with 3 bases left between them. This CDR3 comprises 12 residues. The germline gives CDR1 SGHRS, CDR2 YFSETQ. Here the CDR3 reads CASSQSTDTQYF. The CDR3 nucleotides read TGCGCCAGCAGCCAGAGCACAGATACGCAGTATTTT. Together with reference TRBV5-1 and TRBJ2-3, the CDR3 gives the full variable domain: KAGVTQTPRYLIKTRGQQVTLSCSPISGHRSVSWYQQTPGQGLQFLFEYFSETQRNKGNFPGRFSGRQFSNSRSEMNVSTLELGDSALYLCASSQSTDTQYFGPGTRLTVL.

The chain couples TRBV2 to TRBJ2-2; 9 bases are shared with TRBD1. Germline trimming cut 8 bases from V and 7 bases from J; bases unmatched to any gene: 8. The CDR3 has 14 amino acids. Germline CDR1 is SNHLY and CDR2 is FYNNEI. The CDR3 reads CASLRTGDGGELFF. CDR3 coding DNA: TGTGCCAGCTTAAGGACAGGGGATGGCGGGGAGCTGTTTTTT.

This clone showed up just once. The gene calls are TRBV6-6 and TRBJ1-5; 7 nucleotides match TRBD1. There are 18 residues in the CDR3. CDR1 is MNHNY, CDR2 SVGAGI, per germline (reference sequence). The trim removed 5 bases at V and 2 bases at J, leaving 15 bases unmatched. The chain's CDR3 is CASSPRNTGVRGNQPQHF. CDR3 bases: TGTGCCAGCAGTCCGAGAAATACAGGGGTAAGGGGCAATCAGCCCCAGCATTTT.

This sequence joins TRBV15 and TRBJ1-1; 7 positions match TRBD1. CDR1 is LNHNV and CDR2 is YYDKDF in the germline V gene (reference sequence). The CDR3 has 15 amino acids. After removal of 3 bases from V and 6 bases from J, the junction contained 10 bases not matched to a gene. The CDR3 sequence: CATSSNHRGRAEAFF. CDR3 bases: TGTGCCACCAGCAGTAACCACAGGGGAAGGGCTGAAGCTTTCTTT.

The rearrangement uses TRBV6-5 and TRBJ1-2; D unclear. V lost 8 bases and J lost 4, with 17 bases in between. CDR3 length equals 14 residues. Germline CDR1 and CDR2: MNHEY and SVGAGI. The CDR3 loop is CASPPPWGAYGYTF. Here the CDR3 DNA reads TGTGCCAGCCCGCCCCCGTGGGGAGCCTATGGCTACACCTTC.

The chain links TRBV7-9 to TRBJ1-4; TRBD1 matches 9 bases. V lost 5 bases, J lost 8 bases, and 9 bases stayed unmatched. This CDR3 is 15 amino acids long. CDR1 and CDR2 (germline): SEHNR, FQNEAQ (reference sequence). The CDR3: CASSDGQGIMEKLFF. In DNA form, the CDR3 reads TGTGCCAGCAGCGACGGACAGGGGATTATGGAAAAACTGTTTTTT.

The chain couples TRBV19 to TRBJ2-1; 8 positions agree with TRBD1. Germline assignment: CDR1 LNHDA and CDR2 SQIVND (reference sequence). V dropped 10 bases and J dropped 7; count of bases not matched to a gene: 15. This CDR3 is 15 amino acids long. CDR3 region: CATGDRQISGNEQFF. For the CDR3, the DNA is TGTGCCACCGGGGACAGGCAGATTTCGGGTAATGAGCAGTTCTTC.

This clone occurred once. The genes are TRBV25-1 and TRBJ1-2; 8 bases agree with TRBD1. With V trimmed by 4 bases and J by 6 bases, 7 bases remained unmatched. Germline V gene lookup returns CDR1 MGHDK and CDR2 SYGVNS. The length of the CDR3 is 14 residues. In nucleotides, the CDR3 is TGTGCCAGCAGTGGGACAGGGCGGTCGGATGGCTACACCTTC. Translation gives CASSGTGRSDGYTF.